This TCR beta chain derives from a study of cytomegalovirus exposure and HLA in healthy donors. Broader study findings: The authors later found HLA-associated TCR beta chains more clonally expanded than equally common others. Across HLA loci, a later analysis found differing TCR association rates, with DRB1 most and HLA-C fewest. The majority of TCR sequences were rare, yet some public TCRs appeared in many donors.

The PCR made use of 60 Vbeta and 13 Jbeta primers. The table came from immunoSEQ multiplex PCR; TCRdb's copy has only in-frame clones and leaves some out. The sample lists some 99,000 clones; roughly 69% were seen once. As to this clone: The antigen remains undetermined.

The TCR was taken from a woman aged 70-85 years in good health and CMV-seropositive. The sequenced sample was PBMCs.

As DNA, the CDR3 is TGTGCCTGGAGGAAAGCATCCGGGACAGCAGTAAATCAGCCCCAGCATTTT. Translating gives CAWRKASGTAVNQPQHF. The gene calls are TRBV30 and TRBJ1-5, with TRBD1 matching 7 bases. Germline trimming cut 3 bases from V and 4 bases from J; bases unmatched to any gene: 15. The CDR3 is 17 residues long. Germline-derived CDR1 and CDR2 are GTSNPN and SVGIG (reference sequence).